These 8 T cell receptor beta chains came from one sample sequenced in a study of regulatory T cells in long-lasting Graves disease. Libraries of TCR beta came from iRepertoire HTBI primers plus Arm-PCR of CDR3 regions. Via MiXCR, TCRdb re-called the multiplex PCR reads, giving one row per CDR3 protein. The sample carries 450,000 to 500,000 distinct CDR3 sequences, under 20% recorded once. Described time point: newly diagnosed GD, antithyroid drugs for less than 3 months. RNA extracted from PBMCs served as the sequencing template. This sample was also put to use in a study of T cells in Graves' hyperthyroidism and ophthalmopathy.

Source: peripheral blood mononuclear cells (PBMCs), taken at new diagnosis, from a patient treated with antithyroid drugs. The receptors stem from a man in his forties with Graves disease.

The chain recombines TRBV20-1 with TRBJ2-7, with D possibly being TRBD2 (5 bases). Looked up from germline, CDR1 is DFQATT and CDR2 is SNEGSKA (reference sequence). Deletions cut 3 bases from V and 6 bases from J, with 12 bases between. The CDR3 contains 12 residues. For the CDR3, the DNA is TGCAGTGCTAGCGAAAAACTAGGCGAGCAGTACTTC. This codes for CSASEKLGEQYF.

This clonotype was observed many times. Here the CDR3 DNA reads TGTGCCAGCAGTTTAAGCGGCCCGACGACTGGGGAGCTGTTTTTT. Amino acid sequence: CASSLSGPTTGELFF. The chain employs TRBV28 and TRBJ2-2, with D tentatively TRBD2 (5 bases). V dropped 2 bases and J dropped 8 bases, with 15 bases sitting between them. This CDR3 comprises 15 residues. Germline V gives CDR1 MDHEN, CDR2 SYDVKM.

The sample holds many counts of this clonotype. The chain employs TRBV27 and TRBJ2-7; D not certain. Trimming pared 0 bases from V and 3 bases from J, leaving 12 bases between. Germline V gene lookup returns CDR1 MNHEY and CDR2 SMNVEV (reference sequence). The CDR3 is 15 amino acids. The CDR3, as DNA: TGTGCCAGCAGTTTATCGTTAGTAAGCGTCTACGAGCAGTACTTC. It codes for CASSLSLVSVYEQYF.

The J gene is TRBJ1-5, the V gene TRBV7-9; TRBD1 matches 8 bases. The length of the CDR3 is 14 residues. In germline, CDR1 is SEHNR, CDR2 FQNEAQ (reference sequence). V gave up 5 bases and J gave up 5 bases; unmatched junction bases: 5. For the CDR3, the DNA is TGTGCCAGCAGCGAATTGACAGGGGATCAGCCCCAGCATTTT. As protein: CASSELTGDQPQHF.

The sample holds many counts of this clonotype. The CDR3 coding sequence is TGTGCCAGCAGTCTCGCTGTGGGGGGTTACAATGAGCAGTTCTTC. Translating gives CASSLAVGGYNEQFF. The rearrangement joins TRBV12-3 or TRBV12-4 to TRBJ2-1, with a weak D call TRBD2 (6 bases). The V end was cut by 5 bases, the J end by 4 bases, with 15 bases between. The CDR3 sequence is 15 residues long.

A word on this clonotype: Its ends do not fully match the called genes, so a read error is possible. The chain employs TRBV6-5 and TRBJ2-4; D tentatively fits TRBD1 or TRBD2 (5 bases each). The CDR3 contains 16 residues. CDR1 MNHEY and CDR2 SVGAGI come from the germline V gene. CDR3 coding DNA: TGTGCCAGCAGTTACTCCGAGGGGATAGCCGAAAACATTCAGTACTTC. Protein sequence: CASSYSEGIAENIQYF.

This clonotype has a handful of counts. The chain employs TRBV28 and TRBJ1-1, with D maybe TRBD1 (6 bases). CDR1 and CDR2 (germline): MDHEN, SYDVKM. The length of the CDR3 is 15 residues. The V gene lost 10 bases and the J gene lost 4 bases, with 22 bases spanning the gap. CDR3 in amino acids: CANNQPQGIITEAFF. In nucleotides, the CDR3 is TGTGCCAACAACCAACCTCAGGGGATCATCACTGAAGCTTTCTTT. The full variable domain, its missing parts supplied by reference TRBV28 and TRBJ1-1, is DVKVTQSSRYLVKRTGEKVFLECVQDMDHENMFWYRQDPGLGLRLIYFSYDVKMKEKGDIPEGYSVSREKKERFSLILESASTNQTSMYLCANNQPQGIITEAFFGQGTRLTVV.

This clonotype was seen just once. The chain recombines TRBV19 with TRBJ2-7; D is possibly TRBD2 (6 bases). Trimming shortened V by 3 bases and J by 3 bases, and 15 bases separated the two germline ends. Germline CDR1 and CDR2: LNHDA and SQIVND (reference sequence). The CDR3 contains 15 residues. The CDR3 bases are TGTGCCAGTAGTATTGGCGGTGGAGGGGACTACGAGCAGTACTTC. It codes for CASSIGGGGDYEQYF.